Each of the 29 T cell receptor beta chains below was sequenced from the same sample in a study of CD8 T cells in ankylosing spondylitis. TCRdb passed the 5' RACE reads through MiXCR, listing each CDR3 protein once. Of under 300,000 distinct CDR3 sequences in the sample, about 10% are singletons; the top ten hold about 2.8%. Sequencing was done on a sample of blood, either unsorted or a sorted T cell fraction (not recorded which). The receptors derive from a male donor with ankylosing spondylitis or in good health (not recorded which).

This clonotype was detected ten times or more. V usage is TRBV7-9 and J usage is TRBJ1-1; D not resolved. The CDR3 runs 16 residues. V lost 3 bases to trimming and J lost 5 bases, with 19 bases between them. Germline-derived CDR1 and CDR2 are SEHNR and FQNEAQ (reference sequence). In nucleotides, the CDR3 is TGTGCCAGCAGCTTCCCTGGACGGACTGGGTGGACTGAAGCTTTCTTT. Its translation is CASSFPGRTGWTEAFF.

This clonotype was seen more than once but under ten times. The chain employs TRBV7-9 and TRBJ2-7; 7 positions match TRBD1. Germline V lookup: CDR1 SEHNR, CDR2 FQNEAQ (reference sequence). The CDR3 is made up of 13 amino acids. With V trimmed by 4 bases and J by 6 bases, 6 bases remained unmatched. The CDR3 loop reads CASSSTDRAEQYF. The CDR3 DNA reads TGTGCCAGCAGCTCAACCGACAGGGCCGAGCAGTACTTC. Combining the CDR3 with reference TRBV7-9 and TRBJ2-7 gives the whole variable domain DTGVSQNPRHKITKRGQNVTFRCDPISEHNRLYWYRQTLGQGPEFLTYFQNEAQLEKSRLLSDRFSAERPKGSFSTLEIQRTEQGDSAMYLCASSSTDRAEQYFGPGTRLTVT.

The CDR3 loop reads CASSSPGGLAGTQYF. The CDR3 DNA reads as TGTGCCAGCAGCTCCCCAGGGGGCTTAGCGGGTACGCAGTATTTT. The chain combines TRBV5-4 with TRBJ2-3; a possible D gene is TRBD1 (8 bases). There are 15 residues in the CDR3. Trimming removed 3 bases at V and 8 bases at J, with 19 bases between. Germline CDR1 reads SGHNT; CDR2 reads YYREEE (reference sequence).

This clonotype was found many times. V and J are TRBV5-1 and TRBJ1-1, with 8 positions matching TRBD1. CDR1 is SGHRS and CDR2 is YFSETQ in the germline V gene. This CDR3 has 15 residues. V lost 2 bases and J lost 5; bases outside the gene matches: 8. The CDR3 loop reads CASSFSGTGGTEAFF. The CDR3 DNA reads as TGCGCCAGCAGCTTTTCCGGAACAGGGGGAACTGAAGCTTTCTTT. The variable domain in full, with the rest retrieved from reference TRBV5-1 and TRBJ1-1, is KAGVTQTPRYLIKTRGQQVTLSCSPISGHRSVSWYQQTPGQGLQFLFEYFSETQRNKGNFPGRFSGRQFSNSRSEMNVSTLELGDSALYLCASSFSGTGGTEAFFGQGTRLTVV.

This clonotype occurred a few times. The V call is TRBV7-9, the J call TRBJ1-2, with D possibly being TRBD1 (5 bases). The CDR3 spans 15 residues. Trimming took 5 bases from V and 8 from J, leaving 21 bases between them. Per germline, CDR1 SEHNR and CDR2 FQNEAQ (reference sequence). The CDR3 DNA sequence: TGTGCCAGCAGCCGGGTAGGGGTGGAGATGTTGGGCTACACCTTC. Translating gives CASSRVGVEMLGYTF.

The chain joins TRBV7-9 to TRBJ2-3; 10 bases fit TRBD2. Trimming took 2 bases from V and 7 from J; bases not matched to a gene: 9. The CDR3 covers 16 residues. Germline V gene sequence: CDR1 SEHNR, CDR2 FQNEAQ (reference sequence). The CDR3 spells CASSLSVAGGQYTQYF. The CDR3 DNA sequence: TGTGCCAGCAGCTTATCCGTAGCGGGGGGCCAATATACGCAGTATTTT.

This clonotype was picked up many times. The CDR3 reads CASSSGGRIADTQYF. CDR3 bases: TGTGCCAGCAGCTCAGGGGGCAGAATAGCAGATACGCAGTATTTT. The chain links TRBV7-6 to TRBJ2-3, with 8 nucleotides matching TRBD1. The germline V gene has CDR1 SGHVS and CDR2 FNYEAQ. V lost 4 bases to trimming and J lost 4 bases; unmatched junction nucleotides: 7. The CDR3 has 15 residues.

The chain recombines TRBV20-1 with TRBJ2-5; 8 bases fit TRBD2. Germline loops: CDR1 DFQATT, CDR2 SNEGSKA (reference sequence). The V segment lost 2 bases and the J segment 3 bases; nucleotides outside the gene matches: 2. The CDR3 sequence is 13 residues long. The CDR3 DNA reads as TGCAGTGCTAGACGGACTAGCAAAGAGACCCAGTACTTC. Protein sequence: CSARRTSKETQYF.

About this clonotype itself: A much more abundant neighbour one base away suggests this may be a read error. The rearrangement uses TRBV21-1 and TRBJ2-1; the table gives TRBD2 as D, unverified against the DNA. TRBV21-1 is flagged as a pseudogene. CDR3 length: 18 amino acids. CDR3: CASSYEREAGGPKNGQFF. The CDR3 nucleotides read TGTGCCAGCAGCTACGAGCGGGAAGCGGGAGGGCCGAAGAATGGGCAGTTCTTC.

This clonotype showed up just a few times. The chain joins TRBV20-1 to TRBJ2-1; the match to TRBD2 covers 10 bases. Germline V gene lookup returns CDR1 DFQATT and CDR2 SNEGSKA (reference sequence). The V segment lost 5 bases and the J segment 5 bases; nucleotides outside the gene matches: 3. The CDR3 extends over 13 amino acids. In DNA form, the CDR3 reads TGCAGTGCTGGGACTAGCGTACACAATGAGCAGTTCTTC. As protein: CSAGTSVHNEQFF.

This clonotype was seen ten or more times. The chain links TRBV20-1 to TRBJ1-5; 7 bases line up with TRBD1. The V and J ends lost 5 bases and 6 bases, in that order; junction bases with no gene match: 10. The CDR3 length is 14 residues. CDR1 and CDR2 (germline): DFQATT, SNEGSKA (reference sequence). The CDR3 DNA is TGCAGTGCTGGCCCCGGGACAGCGGGTCAGCCCCAGCATTTT. Protein sequence: CSAGPGTAGQPQHF.

In this sample, this clonotype turned up many times. The chain carries TRBV3-1 and TRBJ2-7; TRBD1 might be the D (8 bases). Germline V lookup: CDR1 LGHDT, CDR2 YNNKEL (reference sequence). V was clipped by 4 bases and J by 4 bases, with 14 bases between them. The CDR3 consists of 14 residues. The chain's CDR3 is CASSRGQGGYEQYF. The CDR3 DNA follows: TGTGCCAGCAGCCGAGGACAGGGAGGGTACGAGCAGTACTTC.

This clonotype was observed at least ten times. The CDR3: CASSWGTSGLLAKNIQYF. The CDR3 nucleotides are TGTGCCAGCAGCTGGGGGACTAGCGGCCTGCTAGCCAAAAACATTCAGTACTTC. The genes are TRBV3-1 and TRBJ2-4; 11 bases agree with TRBD2. There are 18 residues in the CDR3. The V and J ends lost 5 bases and 0 bases, in that order; junction bases with no gene match: 9. Germline V gene sequence: CDR1 LGHDT, CDR2 YNNKEL (reference sequence).

Many counts were recorded for this clonotype. This chain uses TRBV2 with TRBJ1-1; D not certain. CDR1 and CDR2 (germline): SNHLY, FYNNEI. Trimming took 5 bases from V and 6 from J, leaving 10 bases between them. The CDR3 extends over 12 amino acids. The CDR3 nucleotides read TGTGCCAGCAGTTCCTCTTGGGCTGAAGCTTTCTTT. This sequence encodes CASSSSWAEAFF.

This clonotype was observed at least ten times. The chain combines TRBV20-1 with TRBJ2-2, with D possibly matching TRBD1 (5 bases). The CDR3 is made up of 16 amino acids. CDR1 is DFQATT, CDR2 SNEGSKA, per germline (reference sequence). V gave up 6 bases and J gave up 0 bases, with 17 bases separating them. The CDR3 reads CSARRASPSNTGELFF. The CDR3 DNA follows: TGCAGTGCCCGCAGGGCGTCTCCATCGAACACCGGGGAGCTGTTTTTT.

This clonotype was observed many times. V and J are TRBV5-4 and TRBJ1-1; TRBD1 is a possible D gene (5 bases). Germline CDR1 reads SGHNT; CDR2 reads YYREEE (reference sequence). The CDR3 has 15 residues. V lost 4 bases to trimming and J lost 5 bases, with 18 bases between them. CDR3 sequence: CASSPGTAAGTEAFF. The CDR3 coding sequence is TGTGCCAGCAGCCCTGGGACGGCGGCGGGTACTGAAGCTTTCTTT.

This clonotype was detected many times. J is TRBJ2-1 and V is TRBV5-1; D gene unclear. The CDR3 contains 14 residues. Germline values: CDR1 SGHRS, CDR2 YFSETQ. V shed 1 base and J shed 1 base, with 6 bases lying between them. The CDR3 is CASSLFGSYNEQFF. CDR3 in DNA: TGCGCCAGCAGCTTGTTCGGATCCTACAATGAGCAGTTCTTC.

In this sample, this clonotype turned up many times. The chain has TRBV20-1 and TRBJ1-2, with 10 bases identical to TRBD1. Germline V CDR1 and CDR2: DFQATT, SNEGSKA (reference sequence). Trimming removed 6 bases from V and 5 bases from J; junction bases left unmatched: 6. This CDR3 spans 13 amino acids. The CDR3 sequence is CSAAGTGEYGYTF. The CDR3 DNA follows: TGCAGTGCCGCCGGGACAGGGGAGTATGGCTACACCTTC.

This clonotype was detected ten times or more. V usage is TRBV29-1 and J usage is TRBJ1-2, with TRBD1 identical over 9 bases. There are 13 residues in the CDR3. With V trimmed by 4 bases and J by 8 bases, 8 bases remained unmatched. Germline loops: CDR1 SQVTM, CDR2 ANQGSEA. The CDR3 loop is CSVGQGGPWGYTF. DNA for the CDR3: TGCAGCGTTGGACAGGGGGGCCCTTGGGGCTACACCTTC.

This clonotype was observed many times. The chain joins TRBV7-9 to TRBJ2-4; D possibly corresponds to TRBD2 (6 bases). Germline-derived CDR1 and CDR2 are SEHNR and FQNEAQ (reference sequence). V was clipped by 0 bases and J by 1 base, with 13 bases between them. This CDR3 contains 17 residues. CDR3 nucleotide sequence: TGTGCCAGCAGCTTAGCGCAGATGGGACTGGCCAAAAACATTCAGTACTTC. It codes for CASSLAQMGLAKNIQYF.

This clonotype showed up many times. The chain couples TRBV12-3 or TRBV12-4 to TRBJ2-1; 7 positions agree with TRBD2. CDR3 length: 13 amino acids. V shed 10 bases and J 6 bases; nucleotides not matched to a gene: 9. DNA for the CDR3: TGTGCCAACAGACTAGCAGGACGCAATGAGCAGTTCTTC. Its translation is CANRLAGRNEQFF.

Many counts were recorded for this clonotype. J is TRBJ1-1 and V is TRBV7-2; 8 bases map to TRBD1. The V and J ends lost 5 bases and 4 bases, in that order; junction bases with no gene match: 6. Germline assignment: CDR1 SGHTA and CDR2 FQGNSA. The CDR3 has 14 residues. CDR3 region: CASSPQGGITEAFF. The CDR3 bases are TGTGCCAGCAGCCCACAGGGGGGGATCACTGAAGCTTTCTTT.

This clonotype appeared many times. The chain joins TRBV4-2 to TRBJ2-1, with TRBD2 identical over 9 bases. Germline V gene data show CDR1 as LGHNA and CDR2 as YNFKEQ. The CDR3 loop spans 16 amino acids. The V and J ends lost 4 bases and 7 bases, in that order; junction bases with no gene match: 11. The CDR3 coding sequence is TGTGCCAGCAGCCCGGGAGGGACTAGCTCAGGGAATGAGCAGTTCTTC. This gives the protein CASSPGGTSSGNEQFF.

The chain recombines TRBV11-1 with TRBJ1-1; 7 bases are shared with TRBD1. The junction had 8 bases not matched to a gene; V was cut back by 2 bases and J by 5 bases. This CDR3 is 15 amino acids long. Germline assignment: CDR1 SGHAT and CDR2 FQDESV (reference sequence). CDR3 in amino acids: CASSLRAAGGTEAFF. The CDR3 coding sequence is TGTGCCAGCAGCTTAAGGGCGGCAGGGGGTACTGAAGCTTTCTTT.

The table lists this clonotype with a few counts. This chain connects TRBV20-1 to TRBJ2-2; D unresolved. V shed 0 bases and J shed 0 bases, with 5 bases lying between them. Germline V gives CDR1 DFQATT, CDR2 SNEGSKA (reference sequence). The CDR3 runs 14 residues. The CDR3 loop reads CSARDGANTGELFF. In DNA, the CDR3 is TGCAGTGCTAGAGATGGGGCGAACACCGGGGAGCTGTTTTTT.

This clonotype was counted at least ten times. The rearrangement joins TRBV20-1 to TRBJ2-1; TRBD2 matches at 14 bases. Germline V lookup: CDR1 DFQATT, CDR2 SNEGSKA (reference sequence). This CDR3 is built from 20 residues. V shed 3 bases, J shed 4 bases, and the junction held 17 bases outside the gene matches. The CDR3: CSARSRGLAGVLAVYNEQFF. The CDR3 coding sequence is TGCAGTGCTAGGTCCCGGGGACTAGCGGGAGTCCTAGCGGTTTACAATGAGCAGTTCTTC.

This clonotype has ten or more counts. This sequence joins TRBV7-9 and TRBJ1-3; D unclear. The ends were cut back, 2 bases at V and 1 base at J, with 12 bases in the middle. The CDR3 covers 16 residues. Germline V gene data show CDR1 as SEHNR and CDR2 as FQNEAQ (reference sequence). CDR3 loop: CASSLWAGPSGNTIYF. In DNA form, the CDR3 reads TGTGCCAGCAGCTTATGGGCAGGACCTTCTGGAAACACCATATATTTT. The variable domain in full, with the rest retrieved from reference TRBV7-9 and TRBJ1-3, is DTGVSQNPRHKITKRGQNVTFRCDPISEHNRLYWYRQTLGQGPEFLTYFQNEAQLEKSRLLSDRFSAERPKGSFSTLEIQRTEQGDSAMYLCASSLWAGPSGNTIYFGEGSWLTVV.

This clonotype appeared many times. The chain links TRBV4-1 to TRBJ2-3; the D is unclear. With 0 bases removed from V and 6 bases from J, the gap between germline ends came to 4 bases. CDR3 size: 12 residues. Per germline, CDR1 MGHRA and CDR2 YSYEKL. The DNA of the CDR3 is TGCGCCAGCAGCCAAGAGGGGGATACGCAGTATTTT. This gives the protein CASSQEGDTQYF.

This clonotype has at least ten counts. The V and J genes are TRBV6-4 and TRBJ2-2; the match to TRBD2 covers 11 bases. Germline values: CDR1 MRHNA, CDR2 SNTAGT. Trimming at V came to 2 bases and at J to 2 bases, leaving 1 base not matched to a gene. This CDR3 region has 16 residues. CDR3 DNA: TGTGCCAGCAGTGACGGGACTAGCGGCAACACCGGGGAGCTGTTTTTT. Translating it yields CASSDGTSGNTGELFF.